The sequence of this T cell receptor (beta chain) was determined in a study of memory CD4+ T cells and cytomegalovirus serostatus. On the study more broadly: Of the healthy Belgian adults, several were CMV seropositive and 20 to 25 seronegative. Points from the study as a whole: Each of 60 to 80 CMV-associated TCRbeta sequences occurred in one to five individuals.

The sort gate was single viable CD3+CD4+CD8-CD45RO+ cells for memory CD4+ T cells. Serostatus was set by detecting CMV pp150, pp28, p38, p52 IgG. Source study methods: After removing out-of-frame reads, around 2,100,000 distinct TCRbeta sequences remained. Produced via immunoSEQ multiplex PCR; TCRdb's table is partial and in-frame only. That table supplies the V and J calls and clone size; D and trimming were determined from the DNA. The repertoire includes some 57,000 clones, around 80% of them detected once, and 0.82% sits in the top ten. Germline CDR1 and CDR2: MDHEN and SYDVKM. With V trimmed by 5 bases and J by 4 bases, 10 bases remained unmatched. CDR3 length: 16 amino acids. With regard to this clone: The antigen is undetermined.

Sequencing input: memory CD4+ T cells from blood. The chain links TRBV28 to TRBJ2-1; 8 bases are a match to TRBD1. This clonotype was sampled from an adult in good health and CMV-seronegative. DNA for the CDR3: TGTGCCAGCAGTCCCAGGACAGGGAAAAATTACAATGAGCAGTTCTTC. The encoded protein is CASSPRTGKNYNEQFF.